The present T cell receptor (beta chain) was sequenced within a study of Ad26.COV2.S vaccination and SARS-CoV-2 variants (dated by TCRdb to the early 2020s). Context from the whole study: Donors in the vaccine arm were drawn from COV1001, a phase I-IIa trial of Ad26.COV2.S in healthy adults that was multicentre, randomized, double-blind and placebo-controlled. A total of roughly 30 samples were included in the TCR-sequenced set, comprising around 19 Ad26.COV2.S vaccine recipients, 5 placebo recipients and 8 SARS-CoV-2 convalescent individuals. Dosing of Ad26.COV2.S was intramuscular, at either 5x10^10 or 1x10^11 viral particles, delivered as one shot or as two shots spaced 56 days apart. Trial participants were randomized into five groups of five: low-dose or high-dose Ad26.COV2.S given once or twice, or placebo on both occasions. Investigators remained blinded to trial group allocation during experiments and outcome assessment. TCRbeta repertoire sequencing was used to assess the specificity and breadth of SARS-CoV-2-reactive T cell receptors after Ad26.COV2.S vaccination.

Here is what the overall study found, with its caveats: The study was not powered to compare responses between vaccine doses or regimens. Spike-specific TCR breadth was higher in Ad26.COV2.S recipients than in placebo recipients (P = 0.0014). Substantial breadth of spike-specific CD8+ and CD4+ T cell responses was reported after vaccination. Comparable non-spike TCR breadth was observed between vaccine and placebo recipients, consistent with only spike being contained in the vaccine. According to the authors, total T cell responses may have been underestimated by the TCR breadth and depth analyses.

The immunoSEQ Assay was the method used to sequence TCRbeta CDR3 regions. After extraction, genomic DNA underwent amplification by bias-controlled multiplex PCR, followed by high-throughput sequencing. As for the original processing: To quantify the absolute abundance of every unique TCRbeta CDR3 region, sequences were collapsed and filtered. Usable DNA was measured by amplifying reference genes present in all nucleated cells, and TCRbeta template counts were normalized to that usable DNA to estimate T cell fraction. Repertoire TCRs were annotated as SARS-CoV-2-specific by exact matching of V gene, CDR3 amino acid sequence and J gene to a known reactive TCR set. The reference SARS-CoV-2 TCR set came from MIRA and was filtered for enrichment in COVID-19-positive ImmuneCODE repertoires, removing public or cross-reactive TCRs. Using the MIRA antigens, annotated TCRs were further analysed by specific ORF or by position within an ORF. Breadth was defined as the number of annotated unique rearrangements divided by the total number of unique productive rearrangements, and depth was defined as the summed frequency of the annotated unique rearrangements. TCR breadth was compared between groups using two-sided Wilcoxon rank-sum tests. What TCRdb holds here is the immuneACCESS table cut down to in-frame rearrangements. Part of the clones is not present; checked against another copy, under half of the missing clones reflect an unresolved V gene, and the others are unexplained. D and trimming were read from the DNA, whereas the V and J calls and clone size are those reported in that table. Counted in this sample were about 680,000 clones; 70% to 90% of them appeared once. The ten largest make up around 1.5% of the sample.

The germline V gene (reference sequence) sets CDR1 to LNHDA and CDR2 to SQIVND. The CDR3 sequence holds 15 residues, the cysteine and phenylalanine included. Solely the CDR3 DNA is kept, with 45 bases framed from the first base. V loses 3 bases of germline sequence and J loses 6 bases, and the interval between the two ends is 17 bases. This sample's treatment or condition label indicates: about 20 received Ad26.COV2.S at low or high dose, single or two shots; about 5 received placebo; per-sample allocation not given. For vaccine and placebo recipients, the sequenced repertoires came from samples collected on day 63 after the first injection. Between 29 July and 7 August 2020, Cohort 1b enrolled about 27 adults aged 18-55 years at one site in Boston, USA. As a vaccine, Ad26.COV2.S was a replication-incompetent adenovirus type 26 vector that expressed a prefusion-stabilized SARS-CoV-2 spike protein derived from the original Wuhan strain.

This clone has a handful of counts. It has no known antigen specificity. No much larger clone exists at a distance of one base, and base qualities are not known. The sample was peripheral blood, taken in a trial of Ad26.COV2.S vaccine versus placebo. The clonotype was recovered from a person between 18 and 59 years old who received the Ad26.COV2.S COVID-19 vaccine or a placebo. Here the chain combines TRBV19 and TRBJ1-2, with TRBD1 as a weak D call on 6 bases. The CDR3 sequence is CASSIITGALNGYTF. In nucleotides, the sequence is TGTGCCAGTAGTATTATTACGGGGGCCCTTAATGGCTACACCTTC.